The 24 T cell receptor beta chains presented below share a single source sample, sequenced in a study of breast tumors, draining lymph nodes, adjacent tissues (dated by TCRdb to about 2016). To prepare the library, multiplex PCR was applied. TCRdb names Illumina HiSeq 2000 as the instrument used. TCRdb redid the processing of the public reads, applying fastp at Q25 and MiXCR, and retained in-frame beta chains. Rows with one shared CDR3 protein collapse into an entry with the most common genes and DNA. This sample gives approximately 89,000 distinct CDR3 sequences in total; over 25% of them show up just once. Over 6.5% of the sample rests with the top ten. Lymph node samples came from the axillary draining lymph nodes of breast cancer patients. Sequencing input: axillary lymph node tissue. Receptors were obtained from a female donor with breast cancer. Some clones in this sample may be carry-over from other donors' samples.

This clonotype was detected many times. CDR3 coding DNA: TGTGCCAGCAGCTTTGGCGGGGCTGGGGTCTACGAGCAGTACTTC. Encoded protein: CASSFGGAGVYEQYF. V gene TRBV5-6 combines with J gene TRBJ2-7; perhaps TRBD2 as D (6 bases). This CDR3 is 15 amino acids long. Per the germline V gene, CDR1 is SGHDT and CDR2 is YYEEEE. The V end lost 2 bases, the J end lost 3 bases, and 15 bases lay between the germline ends.

Note on this clonotype: One base away lies a much larger clone, so this may be a sequencing read error. This rearrangement joins TRBV30 to TRBJ2-7; D may be TRBD1 (7 bases). V was cut by 8 bases and J by 2 bases, with 16 bases left in between. Germline V gene sequence: CDR1 GTSNPN, CDR2 SVGIG (reference sequence). The CDR3 sequence is 13 residues long. CDR3 DNA sequence: TGTGCCCCTCGACCAGGGGGGCCCTACGAGCAGTACTTC. Translation gives CAPRPGGPYEQYF.

This clonotype was observed at least ten times. The V and J genes are TRBV20-1 and TRBJ1-1; the D is unclear. There are 13 residues in the CDR3. Trimming took off 1 base at V and 6 bases at J, with 12 bases between the two ends. Per the germline V gene, CDR1 is DFQATT and CDR2 is SNEGSKA (reference sequence). In DNA, the CDR3 is TGCAGTGCTAGAGTCAAGGGCTTCCCTGAAGCTTTCTTT. Amino acid sequence: CSARVKGFPEAFF.

This clonotype has ten or more counts. The J gene is TRBJ1-1, the V gene TRBV20-1; D remains unclear. The CDR3 loop spans 12 amino acids. Trimming shortened V by 0 bases and J by 2 bases, and 4 bases separated the two germline ends. CDR1 DFQATT and CDR2 SNEGSKA come from the germline V gene (reference sequence). CDR3 sequence (DNA): TGCAGTGCTAGAGAGGGAAACACTGAAGCTTTCTTT. Translating it yields CSAREGNTEAFF.

This clonotype showed up just a few times. This may come from a read error, since a much larger clone is one base off. This chain uses TRBV20-1 with TRBJ2-1; 8 positions agree with TRBD2. Germline V lookup: CDR1 DFQATT, CDR2 SNEGSKA (reference sequence). The V segment lost 5 bases and the J segment 9 bases; nucleotides outside the gene matches: 12. The CDR3 has 14 amino acids. In nucleotides, the CDR3 is TGCAGTGCTCATTCAACTAGCGGAAACACTGAGCAGTTCTTC. Its protein product is CSAHSTSGNTEQFF.

V gene TRBV5-1 combines with J gene TRBJ2-5; D unresolved. The CDR3 is 10 amino acids. V was cut by 3 bases and J by 5 bases, with 2 bases left in between. Germline-derived CDR1 and CDR2 are SGHRS and YFSETQ. In nucleotides, the CDR3 is TGCGCCAGCAGCTGGGAGACCCAGTACTTC. It is translated as CASSWETQYF.

To note about this clonotype: As the CDR3 is not closed by the conserved phenylalanine or tryptophan, this likely results from a read error. The chain uses TRBV19 and TRBJ2-7, with a weak D call TRBD2 (7 bases). The CDR3 runs 14 residues. CDR1 is LNHDA and CDR2 is SQIVND in the germline V gene (reference sequence). The CDR3 DNA reads as TGTGCCAGTAGTCAGGGGACTAACTCCTACGAACAGTACCTC. It encodes CASSQGTNSYEQYL.

This clonotype was seen repeatedly, ten times or more. This sequence joins TRBV2 and TRBJ2-1; the match to TRBD2 covers 12 bases. The CDR3 has 15 residues. CDR1 is SNHLY, CDR2 FYNNEI, per germline. After removal of 7 bases from V and 4 bases from J, the junction contained 5 bases not matched to a gene. The chain's CDR3 is CASKLGTSGYNEQFF. The CDR3 coding sequence is TGTGCCAGCAAACTCGGGACTAGCGGGTACAATGAGCAGTTCTTC.

The rearrangement links TRBV28 to TRBJ2-2; D uncertain. The CDR3 is made up of 14 amino acids. Trimming shortened V by 3 bases and J by 4 bases, and 9 bases separated the two germline ends. Germline values: CDR1 MDHEN, CDR2 SYDVKM. CDR3 in amino acids: CASSFSHSTGELFF. The CDR3 nucleotides read TGTGCCAGCAGTTTTTCGCACAGCACCGGGGAGCTGTTTTTT. The complete variable domain, with remaining parts taken from reference TRBV28 and TRBJ2-2, reads DVKVTQSSRYLVKRTGEKVFLECVQDMDHENMFWYRQDPGLGLRLIYFSYDVKMKEKGDIPEGYSVSREKKERFSLILESASTNQTSMYLCASSFSHSTGELFFGEGSRLTVL.

Ten or more counts support this clonotype. The rearrangement links TRBV12-5 to TRBJ2-3; 11 positions match TRBD2. The CDR3 covers 20 residues. Germline CDR1 and CDR2: LGHNT and FRNRAP. The trim removed 0 bases at V and 5 bases at J, leaving 16 bases unmatched. As DNA, the CDR3 is TGTGCTAGTGGTTTGGTACTCTCGGGACTAGCGGTCCCCGGCGGAGATACGCAGTATTTT. It translates to CASGLVLSGLAVPGGDTQYF.

Points on this clonotype: Just one base apart from a much larger clone, this may be a read error. This CDR3 fails to terminate in the conserved phenylalanine or tryptophan, so it likely reflects a read error. The chain couples TRBV6-2 or TRBV6-3 to TRBJ2-3; no definite D call. CDR3 length: 14 amino acids. Trimming shortened V by 8 bases and J by 0 bases, and 12 bases separated the two germline ends. In germline, CDR1 is MNHEY, CDR2 SVGEGT. The CDR3 DNA reads TGTGCCAGCCGTCAGATAGTCAGCACAGATACGCAGTATTAT. This sequence encodes CASRQIVSTDTQYY.

Comments on this clonotype: A much larger clone differs from this one at a single base, so this may be a read error. The DNA is omitted, as the CDR3 cannot be located on it reliably, and the CDR3 follows TCRdb's listing. The chain links TRBV9 to TRBJ2-1; TRBD2 was called by the table and not checked on the DNA. The CDR3 is 15 residues long, ends included. Germline values: CDR1 SGDLS, CDR2 YYNGEE. CDR3 amino acids: CASSVGGGIYNEPFF.

To note about this clonotype: The DNA is omitted, as the CDR3 cannot be located on it reliably, and the CDR3 follows TCRdb's listing. The chain couples TRBV7-2 to TRBJ2-7; the table assigns TRBD2, which was not confirmed against the DNA. The CDR3 region is 20 residues in length, termini included. Germline CDR1 is SGHTA and CDR2 is FQGNSA. The CDR3 loop is CASSFYICSARPYGPYEQYF.

This clonotype was counted ten times or more. The chain joins TRBV6-2 or TRBV6-3 to TRBJ2-7; 9 bases align to TRBD1. This CDR3 is built from 15 residues. Germline lookup yields CDR1 MNHEY and CDR2 SVGEGT. V dropped 6 bases and J dropped 3; count of bases not matched to a gene: 9. CDR3 region: CASSQLKDRGYEQYF. The CDR3 nucleotides are TGTGCCAGCAGCCAATTAAAGGACAGGGGCTACGAGCAGTACTTC.

This clonotype was recorded at least ten times. CDR3 bases: TGCAGCGTTAGACAGGGAGGGAACACTGAAGCTTTCTTT. It encodes CSVRQGGNTEAFF. V gene TRBV29-1 combines with J gene TRBJ1-1; 7 bases agree with TRBD1. CDR3 length: 13 residues. With 5 bases clipped from V and 1 base from J, the junction kept 4 bases outside the gene matches. The V gene's germline CDR1 is SQVTM and CDR2 ANQGSEA.

This clonotype appeared many times. This sequence may be a read error, since a much larger clone differs from it by one base. The rearrangement links TRBV20-1 to TRBJ2-5, with D unresolved. CDR3 length: 14 amino acids. Germline V CDR1 and CDR2: DFQATT, SNEGSKA (reference sequence). The CDR3 here is CSATGWQAQATQYF. Here the CDR3 DNA reads TGCAGTGCTACCGGTTGGCAGGCTCAAGCGACCCAGTACTTC.

As to this clonotype: A much more abundant neighbour one base away suggests this may be a read error. The chain is built from TRBV5-1 and TRBJ2-2; 16 bases fit TRBD2. Germline CDR1 and CDR2: SGHRS and YFSETQ. The length of the CDR3 is 18 residues. CDR3 DNA sequence: TGCGCCAGCAGCCCGGGACTAGCGGGAGGGCTTAGCACCGGGGAGCTGCTTTTT. It encodes CASSPGLAGGLSTGELLF.

The V and J genes are TRBV28 and TRBJ2-7, with 7 bases identical to TRBD2. The V gene's germline CDR1 is MDHEN and CDR2 SYDVKM. V trimming: 2 bases; J trimming: 5 bases; junction bases outside the gene matches: 12. The CDR3 is 16 residues long. CDR3 in amino acids: CASSLPGLPGGHEQYF. The CDR3 bases are TGTGCCAGCAGTTTACCTGGACTGCCGGGAGGACACGAGCAGTACTTC.

This clonotype occurred many times. This chain joins TRBV19 and TRBJ2-1; D unclear. V dropped 7 bases and J dropped 0 bases, with 10 bases sitting between them. This CDR3 contains 14 residues. CDR1 and CDR2 (germline): LNHDA, SQIVND (reference sequence). The DNA for the CDR3 is TGTGCCAGTACCCGCCAAAGCTCCTACAATGAGCAGTTCTTC. This sequence encodes CASTRQSSYNEQFF.

This clonotype was detected ten times or more. A much larger clone sits a single nucleotide away, making a read error possible. The missing conserved phenylalanine or tryptophan at the end of this CDR3 makes a read error likely. This chain joins TRBV20-1 and TRBJ2-1; D not certain. This CDR3 contains 10 residues. Germline V lookup: CDR1 DFQATT, CDR2 SNEGSKA (reference sequence). V dropped 3 bases and J dropped 10 bases, with 7 bases sitting between them. The CDR3 loop reads CSASRGEQFS. The CDR3, as DNA: TGCAGTGCTAGCCGAGGAGAGCAGTTCTCC.

This clonotype was counted many times. The DNA for the CDR3 is TGCAGTGCCTCGGGACTAGCGGGAAACGAGCAGTACTTC. Protein product: CSASGLAGNEQYF. The chain couples TRBV20-1 to TRBJ2-7; 13 positions agree with TRBD2. V gave up 6 bases and J gave up 5 bases; unmatched junction bases: 4. Germline V gene data show CDR1 as DFQATT and CDR2 as SNEGSKA (reference sequence). The CDR3 spans 13 residues.

There are many counts of this clonotype. The V and J genes are TRBV13 and TRBJ1-2; TRBD1 agrees at 10 bases. Losses at the gene ends were 6 bases for V and 6 bases for J; bases not matched to a gene: 4. This CDR3 comprises 13 residues. Germline CDR1 and CDR2: PRHDT and FYEKMQ (reference sequence). This CDR3 reads CASRKGTGDGYTF. In DNA, the CDR3 is TGTGCCAGCAGAAAAGGGACAGGGGATGGCTACACCTTC.

This clonotype was recorded at least ten times. The chain carries TRBV20-1 and TRBJ2-3, with 9 bases matching TRBD2. The germline CDR1 and CDR2 sequences are DFQATT and SNEGSKA (reference sequence). J gave up 1 base and V 5 bases, and 10 bases lay outside the gene matches. The CDR3 sequence is 16 residues long. The chain's CDR3 is CSADPGTSSGTDTQYF. Written as DNA, the CDR3 is TGCAGTGCTGATCCCGGGACTAGCTCGGGCACAGATACGCAGTATTTT.

At least ten counts were recorded for this clonotype. The chain combines TRBV9 with TRBJ1-2; possible D gene TRBD1, 6 bases. V was trimmed by 4 bases and J by 4 bases, leaving 14 bases between them. This CDR3 comprises 14 residues. CDR1 is SGDLS and CDR2 is YYNGEE in the germline V gene. The CDR3 DNA follows: TGTGCCAGCAGCTTACAGGGATATGGCTATGGCTACACCTTC. Translating it yields CASSLQGYGYGYTF. The full variable domain, in which reference TRBV9 and TRBJ1-2 provide the parts outside the CDR3, is DSGVTQTPKHLITATGQRVTLRCSPRSGDLSVYWYQQSLDQGLQFLIQYYNGEERAKGNILERFSAQQFPDLHSELNLSSLELGDSALYFCASSLQGYGYGYTFGSGTRLTVV.